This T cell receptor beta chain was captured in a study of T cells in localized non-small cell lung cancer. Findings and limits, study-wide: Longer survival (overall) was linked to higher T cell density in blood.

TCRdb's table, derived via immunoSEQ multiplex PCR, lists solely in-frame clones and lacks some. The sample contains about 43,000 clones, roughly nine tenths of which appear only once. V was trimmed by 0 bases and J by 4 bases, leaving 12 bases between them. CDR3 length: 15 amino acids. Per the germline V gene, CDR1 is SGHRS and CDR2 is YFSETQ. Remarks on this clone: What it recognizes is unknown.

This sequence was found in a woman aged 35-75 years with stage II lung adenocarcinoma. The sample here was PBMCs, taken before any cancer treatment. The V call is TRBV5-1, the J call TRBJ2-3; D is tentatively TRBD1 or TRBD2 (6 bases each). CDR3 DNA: TGCGCCAGCAGCTTGGTGGTCGGGGGCGCAGATACGCAGTATTTT. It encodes CASSLVVGGADTQYF.